This section outlines one T cell receptor (beta chain) sequence together with its context. Its specificity is not known. The table came from immunoSEQ multiplex PCR; TCRdb's copy has only in-frame clones and leaves some out. Of around 88,000 clones in the sample, around three quarters are singletons; the top ten hold 6.5% to 9.5%. Time point meaning: baseline, week 1 (first vaccination visit). Treatment indicated: pre-vaccination baseline after standard-of-care therapy. Tumors from donors were new WHO grade 3 or 4 IDH1-mutant astrocytomas with ATRX loss. This specimen comes from a study of a mutant IDH1 vaccine in newly diagnosed glioma. Looking at the study overall: Treated patients had a mean age of 40.4 years and a sex split that was roughly 60% male and 37.5% female. Every participant had undergone radiotherapy, temozolomide, or both before, and most underwent both. Study-wide findings and caveats: Among all patients, vaccine-induced immune responses occurred in about 93%.

Germline loops: CDR1 LNHDA, CDR2 SQIVND (reference sequence). The length of the CDR3 is 16 residues. The V segment lost 3 bases and the J segment 5 bases; nucleotides outside the gene matches: 11. The gene calls are TRBV19 and TRBJ2-7; TRBD2 matches at 9 bases. Sequenced material: PBMCs, taken from a glioma patient treated with radiotherapy, temozolomide or both. The origin of this receptor is a man aged 35-49 years with glioma. CDR3 sequence (DNA): TGTGCCAGTAGTATGGGCCTAGCGGGATTGTCCAACGAGCAGTACTTC. Translating gives CASSMGLAGLSNEQYF.